This T cell receptor (beta chain) stems from a study of shared clonotypes between healthy human individuals. Turning to the study itself: The study used three CD4 naive, three CD4 memory, two CD8 naive and one CD8 memory plate per donor.

Concerning this clone: As yet, its antigen is unknown.

Naivety among CD8 cells was defined by CD45RO negativity and positive CCR7 selection, thereby excluding terminally differentiated effector memory CD45RA+ cells. Researchers ran the assay at a deep level. This table comes from immunoSEQ multiplex PCR, and its TCRdb copy is limited to in-frame clones, with some not included. The sample consists of hundreds of thousands of clones, 95% to 97% of them appearing once. Notes on the study in general: Estimated richness was generally greater in naive than memory subsets. Sharing across four donors was highest in naive CD4 (roughly 5%) and lowest in memory CD8 (roughly 0.4%).

The sequenced material came from naive CD8+ T cells sorted from blood. The receptor was isolated from a woman in her 30s in good health.

CDR3 protein: CASSLSTGAEQYF. The CDR3 DNA is TGTGCCAGCAGTTTATCGACCGGGGCCGAGCAGTACTTC. The chain couples TRBV27 to TRBJ2-5; D possibly uses TRBD1 or TRBD2 (5 bases each). The assigned J gene may be wrong: the sequence end matches TRBJ2-7 better. This CDR3 has 13 amino acids. Germline V gene lookup returns CDR1 MNHEY and CDR2 SMNVEV (reference sequence).